The 4 T cell receptor beta chains reported below all come from one sample, sequenced in a study of blood T cell repertoires in COVID-19. Libraries were prepared by immunoSEQ multiplex PCR; TCRdb keeps only in-frame clonotypes and omits some of them. The top ten clones hold roughly 4% of a sample with more than 120,000 clones, over 75% of them seen once. Material for sequencing was PBMCs or T cells enriched from blood (not recorded which). All receptors come from a man in his forties or fifties in a cohort exposed to, infected with or recovered from COVID-19 (not recorded which).

This clone was seen a single time. This rearrangement joins TRBV10-3 to TRBJ2-7, with a tentative D call TRBD2 (7 bases). V was pared by 4 bases and J by 1 base, with 11 bases between. The V gene's germline CDR1 is ENHRY and CDR2 SYGVKD. CDR3 size: 14 residues. The CDR3 DNA follows: TGTGCCATCAGTGGGGGGGGGCGGTCCTACGAGCAGTACTTC. Translating it yields CAISGGGRSYEQYF.

The chain joins TRBV24-1 to TRBJ1-2; D not resolved. The CDR3 is 14 amino acids. CDR1 and CDR2 from the germline V gene are KGHDR and SFDVKD. Trimming cost V 7 bases and J 7 bases, with 18 bases left between them. The CDR3 nucleotides read TGTGCCACCAGGGGAGGCCCCGGCACTTTTGGCTACACCTTC. It translates to CATRGGPGTFGYTF.

V is TRBV7-9 and J is TRBJ2-2; unclear D gene. The CDR3 is 15 amino acids. V was pared by 4 bases and J by 4 bases, with 13 bases between. Germline CDR1 SEHNR, CDR2 FQNEAQ (reference sequence). The CDR3 sequence is CASSSVEESTGELFF. In DNA, the CDR3 is TGTGCCAGCAGCTCCGTCGAGGAAAGCACCGGGGAGCTGTTTTTT.

This chain uses TRBV7-2 with TRBJ2-3; D perhaps matches TRBD1 (6 bases). The V end lost 3 bases, the J end lost 1 base, and 11 bases lay between the germline ends. Germline V gene lookup returns CDR1 SGHTA and CDR2 FQGNSA. CDR3 length: 15 residues. CDR3 protein: CASSFQGSGTDTQYF. The CDR3 DNA reads as TGTGCCAGCAGCTTTCAGGGGTCTGGCACAGATACGCAGTATTTT.